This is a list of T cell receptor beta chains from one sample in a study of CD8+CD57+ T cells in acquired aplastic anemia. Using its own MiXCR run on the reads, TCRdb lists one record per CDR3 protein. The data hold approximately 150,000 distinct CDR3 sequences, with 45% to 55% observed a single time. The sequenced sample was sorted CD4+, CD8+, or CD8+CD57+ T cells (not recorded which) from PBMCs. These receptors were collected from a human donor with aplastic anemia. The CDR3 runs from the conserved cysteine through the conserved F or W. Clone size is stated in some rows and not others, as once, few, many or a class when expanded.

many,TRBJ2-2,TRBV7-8,CASSLFGRELFF
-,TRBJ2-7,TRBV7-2,CASSADRAYEQYF
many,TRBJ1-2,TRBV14,CASSQEWRGYTF
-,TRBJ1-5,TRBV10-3,CAISEGGQQPQHF
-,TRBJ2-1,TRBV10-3,CASSSTVGRGGYNEQFF
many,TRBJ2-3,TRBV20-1,CSAAGLAGFTQYF
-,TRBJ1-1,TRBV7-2,CASSLAVTNTGEPETFF
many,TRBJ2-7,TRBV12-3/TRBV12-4,CASSLRDPLMGTSGDWEQYF
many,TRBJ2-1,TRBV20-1,CSPSGRSGNEQFF
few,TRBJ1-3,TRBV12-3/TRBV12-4,CAGRVATGQGRENTIYF
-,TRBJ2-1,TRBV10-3,CAILGIAGGNEQFF
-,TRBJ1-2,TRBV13,CASSYRDRRYGYTF
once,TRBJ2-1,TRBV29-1,CSVVGKRELPEQFF
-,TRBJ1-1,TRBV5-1,CASSMGQGNTEAFF
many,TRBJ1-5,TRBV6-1,CASRPEVTNQPQHF
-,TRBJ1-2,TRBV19,CVSSPTQGAVGGYTF
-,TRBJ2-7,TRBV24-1,CATSEAGGNYEQYF
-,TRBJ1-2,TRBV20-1,CSAGQANYGYTF
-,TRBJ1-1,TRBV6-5,CTSSYFLGTTNTEAFF
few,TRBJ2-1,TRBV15,CATVLWDGTYNEQFF
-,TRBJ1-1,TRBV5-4,CASSSDGTGLTEAFF
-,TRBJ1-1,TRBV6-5,CASSYSAGNTEAFF
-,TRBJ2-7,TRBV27,CASSLSRGQGRYF
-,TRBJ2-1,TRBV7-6,CASSRLAGALDNEQFF
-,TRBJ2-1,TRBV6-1,CASSEASPLYNEQFF
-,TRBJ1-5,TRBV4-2,CASSQEGGQGSQPQHF
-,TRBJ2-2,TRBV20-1,CSASGLVGVGGELFF
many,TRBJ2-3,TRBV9,CASSVGASGGTDTQYF
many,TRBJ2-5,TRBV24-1,CATSPGFLPQETQYF
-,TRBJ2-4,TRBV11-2,CASSLGRGQAKNIQYF
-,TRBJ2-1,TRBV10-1,CASSGTSGARSYNEQFF
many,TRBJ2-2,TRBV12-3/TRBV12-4,CASRQPPTGNGELFF
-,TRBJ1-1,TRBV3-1,CASSQDFSRTPNTEAFF
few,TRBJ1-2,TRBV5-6,CASSLVGSSDYGYTF
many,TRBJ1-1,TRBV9,CASRGVGNTEAFF
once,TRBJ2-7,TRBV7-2,CASRKTGFGDEQYF
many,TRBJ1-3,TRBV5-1,CASSLAGASTGNTIYF
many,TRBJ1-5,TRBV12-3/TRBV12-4,CASSLDQGRNQPQHF
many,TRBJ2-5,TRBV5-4,CASSLAGVVETQYF
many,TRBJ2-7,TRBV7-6,CASSLGGYNEQYF
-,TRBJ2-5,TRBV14,CATSRAGVETQYF
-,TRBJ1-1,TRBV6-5,CASSYSGVKEDNTEAFF
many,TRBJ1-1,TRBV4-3,CASSQATGGNTEAFF
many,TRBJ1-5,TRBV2,CASTIQQGSAAQHF
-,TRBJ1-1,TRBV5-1,CASSQQGATEAFF
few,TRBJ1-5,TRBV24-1,CATSVGSNQPQHF
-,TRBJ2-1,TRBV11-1,CASSLGGLGSDEQFF
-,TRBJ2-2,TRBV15,CATSNRGVANTGELFF